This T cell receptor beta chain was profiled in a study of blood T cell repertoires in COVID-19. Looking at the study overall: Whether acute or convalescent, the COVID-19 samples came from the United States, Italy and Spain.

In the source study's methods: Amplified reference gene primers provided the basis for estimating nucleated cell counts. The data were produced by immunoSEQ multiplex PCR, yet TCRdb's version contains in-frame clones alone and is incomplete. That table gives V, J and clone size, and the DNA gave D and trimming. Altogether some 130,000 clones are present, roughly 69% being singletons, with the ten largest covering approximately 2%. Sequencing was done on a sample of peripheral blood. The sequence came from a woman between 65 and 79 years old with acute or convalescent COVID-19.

For the CDR3, the DNA is TGTGCCAGCAGTAGAGTGGGACAGGGGGTCAGGACCCAGCATTTT. Translation gives CASSRVGQGVRTQHF. J is TRBJ1-5 and V is TRBV5-8, with 11 nucleotides matching TRBD1. J gave up 11 bases and V 5 bases, and 12 bases lay outside the gene matches. Germline V gene sequence: CDR1 SGHTS, CDR2 YDEGEE. The CDR3 has 15 residues.